The 9 T cell receptor beta chains listed next were all sequenced from one sample in a study of blood T cell repertoires in COVID-19. Measured with immunoSEQ multiplex PCR; TCRdb has only the in-frame clones, and not every one. The sample includes about 140,000 clones, approximately 91% of them seen just once. Sequencing was done on a sample of peripheral blood. All receptors come from a man in his 70s with acute or convalescent COVID-19.

This chain uses TRBV5-1 with TRBJ1-1; TRBD1 matches 12 bases. The V gene end was trimmed by 4 bases and the J gene end by 4 bases; junction bases not matched to a gene: 8. In germline, CDR1 is SGHRS, CDR2 YFSETQ. This CDR3 spans 16 amino acids. The CDR3: CASSPGTGGAGTEAFF. CDR3 DNA sequence: TGCGCCAGCAGCCCGGGGACAGGGGGCGCGGGCACTGAAGCTTTCTTT.

This rearrangement joins TRBV7-8 to TRBJ2-3; D not resolved. Trimming removed 5 bases at V and 6 bases at J, with 9 bases between. CDR3 length equals 12 residues. Germline-derived CDR1 and CDR2 are SGHVS and FQNEAQ. CDR3 DNA: TGTGCCAGCAGCCGCCGCGTTGATACGCAGTATTTT. Residues: CASSRRVDTQYF.

This chain connects TRBV28 to TRBJ1-4, with 10 bases matching TRBD1. V trimming: 6 bases; J trimming: 7 bases; junction bases outside the gene matches: 8. CDR1 and CDR2 (germline): MDHEN, SYDVKM. CDR3 length: 15 amino acids. The CDR3 DNA is TGTGCCAGCAGGACGACAGGGGGCGATGGTGAAAAACTGTTTTTT. This codes for CASRTTGGDGEKLFF.

The chain couples TRBV19 to TRBJ1-4; no clear D gene. The CDR3 has 14 amino acids. CDR1 is LNHDA and CDR2 is SQIVND in the germline V gene (reference sequence). The germline V and J ends were trimmed by 5 bases and 7 bases, with 14 bases remaining between them. This CDR3 reads CASSSPRFAEKLFF. The CDR3 region has the DNA TGTGCCAGTAGTTCCCCCCGGTTTGCTGAAAAACTGTTTTTT.

A word on this clone: In the same sample, other DNA sequences code for this CDR3. The chain couples TRBV3-1 (or the pseudogene TRBV3-2) to TRBJ1-1; D remains ambiguous. CDR1 is LGHDT, CDR2 YNNKEL, per germline (reference sequence). V shed 1 base and J shed 8 bases, with 5 bases lying between them. CDR3 length equals 11 residues. CDR3 in DNA: TGTGCCAGCAGCCAAGGCGGGGAAGCTTTCTTT. This sequence encodes CASSQGGEAFF.

This chain uses TRBV19 with TRBJ1-1, with unresolved D. Per the germline V gene, CDR1 is LNHDA and CDR2 is SQIVND (reference sequence). The CDR3 is 13 residues long. The ends were cut back, 0 bases at V and 8 bases at J, with 10 bases in the middle. As DNA, the CDR3 is TGTGCCAGTAGTATAGATGGTGCGGCAGAAGCTTTCTTT. Encoded protein: CASSIDGAAEAFF.

The V gene is TRBV6-6, the J gene TRBJ2-5; no clear D. CDR3 length equals 11 residues. Trimming took 5 bases from V and 5 from J, leaving 6 bases between them. CDR1 is MNHNY and CDR2 is SVGAGI in the germline V gene (reference sequence). The CDR3 nucleotides read TGTGCCAGCAGTCCCAGGGAGACCCAGTACTTC. Translation: CASSPRETQYF.

The V gene is TRBV27, the J gene TRBJ1-6; weak D call: TRBD1 (6 bases). From germline, CDR1 is MNHEY and CDR2 SMNVEV (reference sequence). Trimming stripped 4 bases from V and 10 bases from J, with 26 bases between. CDR3 size: 18 residues. The CDR3 sequence: CASSSGWQGISNISPLHF. The CDR3 DNA reads TGTGCCAGCAGTTCCGGATGGCAGGGGATAAGTAACATCTCACCCCTCCACTTT.

V gene TRBV24-1 combines with J gene TRBJ1-2, with a tentative D call TRBD1 (5 bases). Between the trimmed V and J ends, which lost 0 bases and 2 bases, there was a span of 6 bases. This CDR3 has 14 amino acids. Germline V gene sequence: CDR1 KGHDR, CDR2 SFDVKD. CDR3 bases: TGTGCCACCAGTGATTTGAACAGGAACTATGGCTACACCTTC. Translating gives CATSDLNRNYGYTF.